Below are 30 T cell receptor beta chains sequenced from a single sample in a study of molecular identifiers for immune sequencing clone quantification. TCRdb re-derived calls from the PCR reads in MiXCR, one entry per CDR3 protein. The sample has approximately 590,000 distinct CDR3 sequences; approximately 24% are singletons. Sequencing input: naive CD8+ T cells from blood, with Jurkat cell RNA spiked in. The subset here: FACS-sorted CD8+CD4-CCR7+CD45RA+ naive T cells. The receptors originated from a human donor in good health. Some libraries in this study had Jurkat cell RNA spiked in.

The rearrangement uses TRBV6-4 and TRBJ2-1; TRBD2 agrees at 9 bases. Germline V gives CDR1 MRHNA, CDR2 SNTAGT. The length of the CDR3 is 14 residues. The trim removed 3 bases at V and 9 bases at J, leaving 6 bases unmatched. CDR3 in amino acids: CASSELAGVREQFF. The CDR3 region has the DNA TGTGCCAGCAGTGAGTTAGCGGGAGTACGTGAGCAGTTCTTC.

V gene TRBV6-5 combines with J gene TRBJ2-1; 10 bases map to TRBD2. Germline trimming cut 5 bases from V and 6 bases from J; bases unmatched to any gene: 7. This CDR3 has 15 residues. Germline CDR1 and CDR2: MNHEY and SVGAGI. CDR3 region: CASSISGRAGNEQFF. The DNA of the CDR3 is TGTGCCAGCAGTATCAGCGGGAGGGCCGGCAATGAGCAGTTCTTC.

A word on this clonotype: This may be a read error: a much more frequent sequence differs by one nucleotide. The rearrangement links TRBV6-5 to TRBJ1-1, with D uncertain. The germline V gene has CDR1 MNHEY and CDR2 SVGAGI. The CDR3 has 16 residues. This CDR3 is CACSYNLAGMNTEAFF. The CDR3, as DNA: TGTGCCTGCAGTTACAACCTGGCAGGTATGAACACTGAAGCTTTCTTT.

The chain couples TRBV6-2 or TRBV6-3 to TRBJ2-2; 14 bases line up with TRBD2. Looked up from germline, CDR1 is MNHEY and CDR2 is SVGEGT. This CDR3 has 20 amino acids. Unmatched junction bases numbered 9, after V lost 3 bases and J lost 0 bases. CDR3 sequence: CASSYPRLAGGPTNTGELFF. Here the CDR3 DNA reads TGTGCCAGCAGTTATCCCCGACTAGCGGGAGGGCCCACGAACACCGGGGAGCTGTTTTTT.

This clonotype was detected many times. V and J are TRBV30 and TRBJ2-5, with 9 bases aligning to TRBD1. The V gene end was trimmed by 2 bases and the J gene end by 4 bases; junction bases not matched to a gene: 5. From germline, CDR1 is GTSNPN and CDR2 SVGIG (reference sequence). The CDR3 loop spans 14 amino acids. The CDR3 DNA reads as TGTGCCTGGAGTCATGACAGGGGGTTAGAGACCCAGTACTTC. As protein: CAWSHDRGLETQYF.

This rearrangement joins TRBV28 to TRBJ2-7; D may be TRBD2 (6 bases). The CDR3 contains 12 residues. The V end was cut by 6 bases, the J end by 3 bases, with 9 bases between. CDR1 MDHEN and CDR2 SYDVKM come from the germline V gene. CDR3 protein: CASRRLGYEQYF. The CDR3 nucleotides are TGTGCCAGCAGAAGACTAGGCTACGAGCAGTACTTC.

The chain carries TRBV20-1 and TRBJ2-7; 8 nucleotides match TRBD1. CDR1 and CDR2 (germline): DFQATT, SNEGSKA (reference sequence). V was clipped by 3 bases and J by 1 base; unmatched bases: 11. The CDR3 totals 16 residues. This CDR3 reads CSARMTQGDRSYEQYF. In nucleotides, the CDR3 is TGCAGTGCTAGGATGACTCAGGGGGACAGGTCCTACGAGCAGTACTTC.

This clonotype came up once. Possible read error: a much larger clone is one base away. This chain connects TRBV29-1 to TRBJ1-1; tentatively, D is TRBD1 (6 bases). V lost 6 bases and J 6 bases, leaving 17 bases between the germline ends. CDR3 length equals 13 residues. The germline CDR1 and CDR2 sequences are SQVTM and ANQGSEA. The chain's CDR3 is CSVGTPGDPEAFF. In nucleotides, the CDR3 is TGCAGCGTCGGGACACCGGGGGACCCTGAAGCTTTCTTT.

This clonotype was found many times. The chain has TRBV19 and TRBJ2-7; D is possibly TRBD1 (5 bases). There are 13 residues in the CDR3. V was shortened by 5 bases and J by 3 bases, with 11 bases between the two germline ends. Germline V gene sequence: CDR1 LNHDA, CDR2 SQIVND (reference sequence). Written as DNA, the CDR3 is TGTGCCAGTAGTTCAGGGATCTTCTACGAGCAGTACTTC. Protein: CASSSGIFYEQYF.

This chain links TRBV7-9 with TRBJ1-1; D uncertain. The CDR3 runs to 13 residues. Deletions cut 5 bases from V and 6 bases from J, with 13 bases between. CDR1 is SEHNR and CDR2 is FQNEAQ in the germline V gene (reference sequence). The CDR3 loop reads CASSTPGGPEAFF. Here the CDR3 DNA reads TGTGCCAGCAGCACCCCAGGCGGGCCTGAAGCTTTCTTT. The entire variable domain, with the rest obtained from reference TRBV7-9 and TRBJ1-1, is as follows: DTGVSQNPRHKITKRGQNVTFRCDPISEHNRLYWYRQTLGQGPEFLTYFQNEAQLEKSRLLSDRFSAERPKGSFSTLEIQRTEQGDSAMYLCASSTPGGPEAFFGQGTRLTVV.

This clonotype was counted many times. The gene calls are TRBV6-1 and TRBJ1-1, with a weak D call TRBD1 (5 bases). The CDR3 runs 12 residues. Germline CDR1 is MNHNS and CDR2 is SASEGT. V was clipped by 6 bases and J by 6 bases, with 11 bases between them. The DNA of the CDR3 is TGTGCCAGCAGATGGGGGTCCGCTGAAGCTTTCTTT. As protein: CASRWGSAEAFF.

The CDR3 DNA sequence: TGCGCCAGCAGCCAAGATCGGTTGGCTAGCGGTGCCGGGGAGCTGTTTTTT. Protein product: CASSQDRLASGAGELFF. The chain couples TRBV4-3 to TRBJ2-2, with 7 bases identical to TRBD2. The CDR3 has 17 amino acids. The germline V gene encodes CDR1 LGHNA and CDR2 YSLEER. V was pared by 0 bases and J by 6 bases, with 10 bases of the junction left unmatched.

With regard to this clonotype: A junction boundary mismatches the germline segment, possibly from a read error. The gene calls are TRBV12-3 or TRBV12-4 and TRBJ1-2; D unclear. This CDR3 is 14 amino acids long. The CDR3 DNA sequence: TGTGCCAACAGTTTTTCGGTACCAGGCGATGGCTACACCTTC. The encoded protein is CANSFSVPGDGYTF.

This clonotype was seen a few times. V gene TRBV7-9 combines with J gene TRBJ1-3, with D possibly TRBD1 on 6 matching bases. Trimming took off 5 bases at V and 5 bases at J, with 25 bases between the two ends. CDR1 and CDR2 from the germline V gene are SEHNR and FQNEAQ (reference sequence). CDR3 length: 18 amino acids. The DNA of the CDR3 is TGTGCCAGCAGCCACGTGAGGGGGAGTGCTGCGCCCAGAAACACCATATATTTT. It is translated as CASSHVRGSAAPRNTIYF.

To note about this clonotype: A much larger clone sits a single nucleotide away, making a read error possible. This chain joins TRBV20-1 and TRBJ2-3; 11 nucleotides align to TRBD2. V lost 3 bases, J lost 2 bases, and 7 bases stayed unmatched. CDR1 DFQATT and CDR2 SNEGSKA come from the germline V gene (reference sequence). The CDR3 spans 16 residues. The CDR3 here is CSASTSGGRYTDTQYF. CDR3 sequence (DNA): TGCAGTGCTAGTACTAGCGGGGGTCGGTACACAGATACGCAGTATTTT.

This clonotype was seen at least ten times. The chain is built from TRBV7-9 and TRBJ2-3; a possible D gene is TRBD2 (6 bases). Between the trimmed V and J ends, which lost 7 bases and 0 bases, there was a span of 17 bases. The CDR3 extends over 16 amino acids. Germline CDR1 SEHNR, CDR2 FQNEAQ (reference sequence). CDR3 loop: CASIPEAGQSTDTQYF. Here the CDR3 DNA reads TGTGCCAGCATCCCCGAAGCGGGCCAGAGCACAGATACGCAGTATTTT.

This clonotype turned up a few times. This chain links TRBV20-1 with TRBJ2-7; a possible D gene is TRBD2 (7 bases). The CDR3 is made up of 15 amino acids. Germline V CDR1 and CDR2: DFQATT, SNEGSKA (reference sequence). V lost 6 bases and J lost 2, with 20 bases in between. CDR3 nucleotide sequence: TGCAGTGCCTGGGGGGGGCCAAGAGGGACCTACGAGCAGTACTTC. The encoded protein is CSAWGGPRGTYEQYF.

This clonotype appeared many times. This chain connects TRBV7-8 to TRBJ2-5; D is ambiguous. Trimming removed 7 bases from V and 5 bases from J, with 20 bases in between. In germline, CDR1 is SGHVS, CDR2 FQNEAQ. The CDR3 sequence is 15 residues long. This CDR3 reads CASTLVGPRRETQYF. As DNA, the CDR3 is TGTGCCAGCACCCTAGTCGGGCCGCGGCGGGAGACCCAGTACTTC.

In its sample, this clonotype was seen many times. The chain uses TRBV15 and TRBJ2-3, with 13 bases matching TRBD2. Germline trimming cut 5 bases from V and 2 bases from J; bases unmatched to any gene: 7. There are 17 residues in the CDR3. From germline, CDR1 is LNHNV and CDR2 YYDKDF (reference sequence). CDR3 sequence: CATSGGLAGALTDTQYF. The CDR3 bases are TGTGCCACCAGCGGCGGACTAGCGGGGGCCCTCACAGATACGCAGTATTTT.

Points on this clonotype: This sequence may be a read error, since a much larger clone differs from it by one base. The genes are TRBV12-3 or TRBV12-4 and TRBJ1-4; TRBD1 matches at 7 bases. The CDR3 contains 12 residues. In DNA form, the CDR3 reads TGTGCCAGCACCGGGGACAGCCGAAAACCGTTTTTT. Protein: CASTGDSRKPFF.

As regards this clonotype: The junction departs from germline at one end; a sequencing error may be responsible. The rearrangement joins TRBV19 to TRBJ2-2, with D perhaps given as TRBD1 or TRBD2 (6 bases each). CDR1 is LNHDA and CDR2 is SQIVND in the germline V gene (reference sequence). The CDR3 sequence is 14 residues long. CDR3 nucleotide sequence: TGTGCCAGTACCCCGGGGGCTAGCGCCGGGGAGCTGATTTTT. This sequence encodes CASTPGASAGELIF.

About this clonotype: A clone one base away is much larger, so this may be a read error. The chain joins TRBV7-9 to TRBJ1-4, with 9 bases lining up with TRBD1. The CDR3 loop spans 15 amino acids. CDR1 is SEHNR and CDR2 is FQNEAQ in the germline V gene (reference sequence). In DNA form, the CDR3 reads TGTGCCAGCAGCCCTCCGGGACAGGGTAATGAAAAACTGTCTTTT. This encodes CASSPPGQGNEKLSF.

This clonotype has ten or more counts. The J gene is TRBJ2-3, the V gene TRBV7-2; D could derive from TRBD1 or TRBD2 (5 bases each). The germline CDR1 and CDR2 sequences are SGHTA and FQGNSA. V was trimmed by 4 bases and J by 4 bases, leaving 24 bases between them. The CDR3 has 18 residues. CDR3: CASSSFYRDLKGSDTQYF. CDR3 bases: TGTGCCAGCAGCTCCTTTTACCGGGACCTAAAGGGTTCAGATACGCAGTATTTT.

This chain connects TRBV20-1 to TRBJ2-7; D may be TRBD2 (5 bases). Germline V lookup: CDR1 DFQATT, CDR2 SNEGSKA (reference sequence). The CDR3 contains 15 residues. V gave up 2 bases and J gave up 5 bases, with 19 bases separating them. CDR3 coding DNA: TGCAGTGCTAGATCTTTTCTCGGGGTTTGGAACGAGCAGTACTTC. Translation gives CSARSFLGVWNEQYF.

This rearrangement joins TRBV4-3 to TRBJ2-7, with unresolved D. Trimming shortened V by 0 bases and J by 2 bases, and 11 bases separated the two germline ends. The CDR3 consists of 15 residues. The V gene's germline CDR1 is LGHNA and CDR2 YSLEER. This CDR3 reads CASSQERNRAYEQYF. In nucleotides, the CDR3 is TGCGCCAGCAGCCAAGAACGGAACAGAGCCTACGAGCAGTACTTC.

About this clonotype: A read error may account for a junction end that differs from germline. V is TRBV7-2 and J is TRBJ2-3, with TRBD2 matching over 8 bases. The CDR3 is 15 amino acids. Per germline, CDR1 SGHTA and CDR2 FQGNSA. CDR3 loop: CASSWSGGQTDTHYF. For the CDR3, the DNA is TGTGCCAGCAGCTGGTCGGGGGGGCAGACAGATACGCACTATTTC.

As regards this clonotype: A much larger clone differs from this one at a single base, so this may be a read error. The V gene is TRBV5-1, the J gene TRBJ2-7; TRBD2 might be the D (5 bases). Germline lookup yields CDR1 SGHRS and CDR2 YFSETQ. Trimming removed 5 bases from V and 7 bases from J, with 16 bases in between. The CDR3 consists of 13 residues. CDR3 amino acids: CASSVRATREQYF. CDR3 DNA sequence: TGCGCCAGCAGTGTGCGGGCGACCCGGGAGCAGTACTTC.

This clonotype was counted ten times or more. V gene TRBV27 combines with J gene TRBJ1-5; a weak D match, TRBD1 (6 bases). V lost 3 bases and J 5 bases, leaving 11 bases between the germline ends. The CDR3 contains 14 residues. Germline V gene sequence: CDR1 MNHEY, CDR2 SMNVEV (reference sequence). This CDR3 is CASSLFRGDQPQHF. The CDR3 coding sequence is TGTGCCAGCAGTTTGTTCAGGGGAGATCAGCCCCAGCATTTT.

This clonotype was recorded at least ten times. CDR3 in DNA: TGTGCCAGCAGCCAATTCAAACGGGCTGAAGCTTTCTTT. Amino acid sequence: CASSQFKRAEAFF. The chain has TRBV14 and TRBJ1-1; D is unclear. V lost 2 bases and J lost 6, with 10 bases in between. The CDR3 is 13 amino acids. Germline CDR1 and CDR2: SGHDN and FVKESK.

This clonotype was detected many times. The J gene is TRBJ2-3, the V gene TRBV7-9; maybe TRBD2 (5 bases). With 5 bases removed from V and 7 bases from J, the gap between germline ends came to 22 bases. Germline V lookup: CDR1 SEHNR, CDR2 FQNEAQ (reference sequence). The CDR3 runs 16 residues. As DNA, the CDR3 is TGTGCCAGCAGCCCGAAGGGAGCGGTTCTGTTACATACGCAGTATTTT. It is translated as CASSPKGAVLLHTQYF.